This T cell receptor (beta chain) was identified during a study of blood T cell repertoires in COVID-19. Looking at the study overall: T cells, B-cell-depleted T cells, or PBMCs supplied cDNA or gDNA.

V shed 5 bases and J 6 bases; nucleotides not matched to a gene: 12. CDR1 and CDR2 (germline): SGHVS, FQNEAQ. The CDR3 is 16 amino acids. This clone was seen a handful of times. Original handling: Researchers report that nucleated cell counts were estimated from reference gene primer amplification. TCRdb keeps only in-frame clones here, not all; method: immunoSEQ multiplex PCR. The V and J calls and clone size come from that table; D and trimming were worked out from the DNA. The table lists about 300,000 clones, roughly 88% of them singletons. The rearrangement uses TRBV7-8 and TRBJ1-5; 8 bases align to TRBD1. The source of this sequence is a woman in her twenties or thirties who had recovered from COVID-19. Sequenced material: peripheral blood. DNA for the CDR3: TGTGCCAGCAGCACGGTGCCCAGGGGGCACGGTCAGCCCCAGCATTTT. Its translation: CASSTVPRGHGQPQHF.